The TCR beta chain described here comes from a study of Ad26.COV2.S vaccination and SARS-CoV-2 variants. Measured with immunoSEQ multiplex PCR; TCRdb has only the in-frame clones, and not every one. Of approximately 360,000 clones listed, around four fifths are singletons. Germline CDR1 is SGHRS and CDR2 is YFSETQ. The CDR3 runs to 15 residues. The junction had 3 bases not matched to a gene; V was cut back by 4 bases and J by 4 bases. This clone came up a few times. Noted treatment: roughly 18 received Ad26.COV2.S at low or high dose, single or two shots; a few received placebo; per-sample allocation not given. Sampling happened 63 days after the first vaccine or placebo injection.

The specimen was peripheral blood, collected in a trial of Ad26.COV2.S vaccine versus placebo. The chain couples TRBV5-1 to TRBJ2-2; TRBD1 matches at 11 bases. The origin of this receptor is a person between 18 and 65 years old who received the Ad26.COV2.S COVID-19 vaccine or a placebo. DNA for the CDR3: TGCGCCAGCAGCGGACAGGGGGCACGCACCGGGGAGCTGTTTTTT. As protein: CASSGQGARTGELFF.